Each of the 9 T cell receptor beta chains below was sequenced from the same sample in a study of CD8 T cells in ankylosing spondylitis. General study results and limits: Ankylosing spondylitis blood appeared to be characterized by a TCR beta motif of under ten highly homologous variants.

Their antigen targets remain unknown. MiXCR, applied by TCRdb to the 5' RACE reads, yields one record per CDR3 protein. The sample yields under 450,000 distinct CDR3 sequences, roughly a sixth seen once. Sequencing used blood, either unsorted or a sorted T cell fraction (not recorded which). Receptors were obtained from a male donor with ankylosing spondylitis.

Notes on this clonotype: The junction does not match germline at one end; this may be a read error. DNA of the CDR3: TGCGCCAGCAGCTTGGATGTACTGAACACTGAAGCTTACTTT. This codes for CASSLDVLNTEAYF. V usage is TRBV5-1 and J usage is TRBJ1-1; D is undetermined. Per the germline V gene, CDR1 is SGHRS and CDR2 is YFSETQ. This CDR3 is built from 14 residues.

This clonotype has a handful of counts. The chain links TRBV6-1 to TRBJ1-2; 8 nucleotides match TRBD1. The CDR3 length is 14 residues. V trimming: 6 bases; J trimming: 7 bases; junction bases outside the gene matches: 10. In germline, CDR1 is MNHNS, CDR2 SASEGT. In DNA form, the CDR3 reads TGTGCCAGCAGCCTTGACAGGGGCTTCGGTGGCTACACCTTC. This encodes CASSLDRGFGGYTF.

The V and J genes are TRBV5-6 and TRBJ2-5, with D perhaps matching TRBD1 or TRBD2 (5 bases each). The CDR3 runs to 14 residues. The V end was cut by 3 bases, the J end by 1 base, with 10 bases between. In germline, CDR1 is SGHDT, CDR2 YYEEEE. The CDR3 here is CASSSPGTQETQYF. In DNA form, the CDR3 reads TGTGCCAGCAGCTCCCCGGGGACCCAAGAGACCCAGTACTTC.

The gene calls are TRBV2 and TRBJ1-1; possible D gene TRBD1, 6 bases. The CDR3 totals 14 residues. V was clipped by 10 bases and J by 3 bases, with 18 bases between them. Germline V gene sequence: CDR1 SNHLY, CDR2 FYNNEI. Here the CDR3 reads CATHGRGEDTEAFF. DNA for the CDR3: TGTGCCACTCACGGGAGGGGGGAGGACACTGAAGCTTTCTTT.

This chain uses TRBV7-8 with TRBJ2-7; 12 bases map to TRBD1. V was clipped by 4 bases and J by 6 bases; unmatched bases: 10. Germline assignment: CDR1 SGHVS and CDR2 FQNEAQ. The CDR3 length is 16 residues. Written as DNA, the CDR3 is TGTGCCAGCAGCTCCCAGGCGGGGACAGGGGGCCTCGAGCAGTACTTC. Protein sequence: CASSSQAGTGGLEQYF.

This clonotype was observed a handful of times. The DNA of the CDR3 is TGCAGCGTTGATGGGGGAGGCGCGGGAGGAGGGGATACGCAGTATTTT. Its translation is CSVDGGGAGGGDTQYF. The chain couples TRBV29-1 to TRBJ2-3; 8 bases line up with TRBD2. The CDR3 length is 16 residues. CDR1 is SQVTM and CDR2 is ANQGSEA in the germline V gene. The V and J ends lost 3 bases and 6 bases, in that order; junction bases with no gene match: 14.

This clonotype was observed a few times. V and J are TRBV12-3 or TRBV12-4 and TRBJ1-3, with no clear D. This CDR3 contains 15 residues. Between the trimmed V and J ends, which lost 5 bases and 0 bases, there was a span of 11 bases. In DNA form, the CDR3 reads TGTGCCAGCAGTGATCTTCGCGGCTCTGGAAACACCATATATTTT. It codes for CASSDLRGSGNTIYF.

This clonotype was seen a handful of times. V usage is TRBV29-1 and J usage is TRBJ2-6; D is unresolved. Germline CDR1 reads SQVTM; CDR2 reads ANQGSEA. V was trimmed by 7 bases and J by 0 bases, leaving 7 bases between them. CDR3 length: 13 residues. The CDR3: CSGLTSGANVLTF. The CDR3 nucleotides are TGCAGCGGATTGACCTCTGGGGCCAACGTCCTGACTTTC.

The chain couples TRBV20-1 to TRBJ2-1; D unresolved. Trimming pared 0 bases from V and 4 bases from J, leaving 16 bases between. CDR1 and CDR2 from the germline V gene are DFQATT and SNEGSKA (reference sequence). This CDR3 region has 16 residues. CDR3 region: CSARDVGPASYNEQFF. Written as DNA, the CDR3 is TGCAGTGCTAGAGATGTCGGGCCAGCGTCATACAATGAGCAGTTCTTC.